The 19 T cell receptor beta chains in this list originate from one sample, sequenced in a study of OX40 agonist ivuxolimab in advanced cancers. Produced via immunoSEQ multiplex PCR; TCRdb's table is partial and in-frame only. The sample yields approximately 30,000 clones, about four fifths seen once. Sequencing used CD4+ or CD8+ T cells sorted from blood, obtained in a trial of the OX40 agonist ivuxolimab. All receptors come from an adult with an advanced solid tumor such as melanoma, head and neck, liver or kidney cancer.

This clone is medium-sized. The chain employs TRBV6-1 and TRBJ2-7, with a weak D call TRBD2 (6 bases). V was trimmed by 1 base and J by 1 base, leaving 11 bases between them. The germline V gene has CDR1 MNHNS and CDR2 SASEGT. The CDR3 is 15 amino acids. For the CDR3, the DNA is TGTGCCAGCAGTGAAGGATATAGCGGTTCCTACGAGCAGTACTTC. Translating it yields CASSEGYSGSYEQYF.

This clone has only a few counts. The genes are TRBV19 and TRBJ2-1; no clear D gene. Germline assignment: CDR1 LNHDA and CDR2 SQIVND (reference sequence). The CDR3 runs 13 residues. The ends were cut back, 3 bases at V and 7 bases at J, with 10 bases in the middle. As DNA, the CDR3 is TGTGCCAGTAGTATCGTGGCTAGAAATGAGCAGTTCTTC. It yields the protein CASSIVARNEQFF.

J is TRBJ2-7 and V is TRBV6-5, with TRBD1 identical over 8 bases. J lost 6 bases, V lost 1 base, and 8 bases had no gene match. This CDR3 spans 15 amino acids. From germline, CDR1 is MNHEY and CDR2 SVGAGI. The CDR3 DNA is TGTGCCAGCAGTTACTACGTCGGACAGGGCCGCGAGCAGTACTTC. This encodes CASSYYVGQGREQYF.

The chain uses TRBV4-1 and TRBJ2-1; 7 nucleotides line up with TRBD2. Trimming took 8 bases from V and 1 from J; bases not matched to a gene: 5. Per germline, CDR1 MGHRA and CDR2 YSYEKL. The CDR3 runs to 14 residues. The DNA for the CDR3 is TGCGCCAGCTCAAGCGGGACTTCCTACAATGAGCAGTTCTTC. Amino acids: CASSSGTSYNEQFF.

The genes are TRBV11-1 and TRBJ2-1, with D possibly matching TRBD2 (7 bases). The CDR3 is 14 residues long. The ends were cut back, 5 bases at V and 7 bases at J, with 15 bases in the middle. Germline V CDR1 and CDR2: SGHAT, FQDESV (reference sequence). Here the CDR3 DNA reads TGTGCCAGCAGCAAGGGGGGGAACCGGAATGAGCAGTTCTTC. It codes for CASSKGGNRNEQFF.

The chain couples TRBV19 to TRBJ1-2; D is unclear. The germline V and J ends were trimmed by 0 bases and 2 bases, with 7 bases remaining between them. Germline V gives CDR1 LNHDA, CDR2 SQIVND (reference sequence). This CDR3 has 14 residues. The CDR3 DNA reads as TGTGCCAGTAGTATAGATCACGGGAACTATGGCTACACCTTC. Translating it yields CASSIDHGNYGYTF.

The chain couples TRBV4-1 to TRBJ1-1, with D perhaps matching TRBD1 (6 bases). Trimming took off 3 bases at V and 4 bases at J, with 9 bases between the two ends. Germline CDR1 MGHRA, CDR2 YSYEKL. The CDR3 is made up of 13 amino acids. The CDR3 reads CASSHRTATEAFF. The CDR3 nucleotides read TGCGCCAGCAGCCACCGGACAGCCACTGAAGCTTTCTTT.

V usage is TRBV4-1 and J usage is TRBJ1-5; D gene uncertain. Germline loops: CDR1 MGHRA, CDR2 YSYEKL. Trimming took off 1 base at V and 3 bases at J, with 10 bases between the two ends. CDR3 length: 15 amino acids. CDR3 nucleotides: TGCGCCAGCAGCCAAGGCCGGGTTTTCAATCAGCCCCAGCATTTT. The encoded protein is CASSQGRVFNQPQHF.

To note about this clone: Mismatch with germline at one junction end may stem from a read error. The chain combines TRBV7-7 with TRBJ2-1; D possibly corresponds to TRBD2 (5 bases). From germline, CDR1 is SSHAT and CDR2 FNYEAQ (reference sequence). The CDR3 contains 15 residues. The CDR3 DNA sequence: TGTGCTAGCAGCCCTGGACTGGACCGTTACAATGAGCAGTTCTTC. Translated: CASSPGLDRYNEQFF. Full variable domain (outside the CDR3, taken from reference TRBV7-7 and TRBJ2-1): GAGVSQSPRYKVTKRGQDVTLRCDPISSHATLYWYQQALGQGPEFLTYFNYEAQPDKSGLPSDRFSAERPEGSISTLTIQRTEQRDSAMYRCASSPGLDRYNEQFFGPGTRLTVL.

The V call is TRBV30, the J call TRBJ1-5, with D tentatively TRBD1 (5 bases). Germline loops: CDR1 GTSNPN, CDR2 SVGIG (reference sequence). The CDR3 is 14 residues long. The ends were cut back, 0 bases at V and 6 bases at J, with 12 bases in the middle. In nucleotides, the CDR3 is TGTGCCTGGAGTGTAGGAGGGGCTGGTCAGCCCCAGCATTTT. Translated: CAWSVGGAGQPQHF. Based on the CDR3 plus reference TRBV30 and TRBJ1-5, the full variable domain is SQTIHQWPATLVQPVGSPLSLECTVEGTSNPNLYWYRQAAGRGLQLLFYSVGIGQISSEVPQNLSASRPQDRQFILSSKKLLLSDSGFYLCAWSVGGAGQPQHFGDGTRLSIL.

The V and J genes are TRBV4-1 and TRBJ2-3, with TRBD1 as a possible D gene (6 bases). Trimming took 8 bases from V and 1 from J, leaving 16 bases between them. The CDR3 length is 15 residues. Germline V gene lookup returns CDR1 MGHRA and CDR2 YSYEKL. In nucleotides, the CDR3 is TGCGCCAGCCGAATCAGGGGCTCAGGCACAGATACGCAGTATTTT. This sequence encodes CASRIRGSGTDTQYF.

The chain combines TRBV7-6 with TRBJ2-7; 13 bases fit TRBD2. J lost 2 bases, V lost 0 bases, and 4 bases had no gene match. Germline lookup yields CDR1 SGHVS and CDR2 FNYEAQ. This CDR3 contains 17 residues. The CDR3 reads CASSLAGGTSGAYEQYF. Written as DNA, the CDR3 is TGTGCCAGCAGCTTAGCCGGGGGGACTAGCGGGGCCTACGAGCAGTACTTC.

Regarding this clone: This CDR3 is also generated by other DNA sequences in the sample. The gene calls are TRBV5-6 and TRBJ1-2; maybe TRBD1 (6 bases). The CDR3 has 14 amino acids. Germline CDR1 reads SGHDT; CDR2 reads YYEEEE. Trimming took off 0 bases at V and 4 bases at J, with 10 bases between the two ends. DNA for the CDR3: TGTGCCAGCAGCTTGGAGGGGGGGGGCTATGGCTACACCTTC. Protein: CASSLEGGGYGYTF.

The chain carries TRBV5-1 and TRBJ2-5; TRBD2 agrees at 10 bases. The CDR3 covers 14 residues. In germline, CDR1 is SGHRS, CDR2 YFSETQ. Germline trimming cut 4 bases from V and 5 bases from J; bases unmatched to any gene: 5. The CDR3 sequence: CASSAGTSDETQYF. In nucleotides, the CDR3 is TGCGCCAGCAGCGCCGGGACTAGCGACGAGACCCAGTACTTC.

The chain uses TRBV15 and TRBJ2-7; 8 bases line up with TRBD1. V shed 0 bases, J shed 5 bases, and the junction held 18 bases outside the gene matches. The CDR3 spans 19 residues. Germline-derived CDR1 and CDR2 are LNHNV and YYDKDF (reference sequence). CDR3 protein: CATSRDYPDRDRPPNEQYF. The CDR3 nucleotides are TGTGCCACCAGCAGAGATTACCCAGACCGGGACAGGCCCCCCAACGAGCAGTACTTC.

This clone has a handful of counts. J is TRBJ1-2 and V is TRBV7-9; 8 bases map to TRBD1. Germline V gene data show CDR1 as SEHNR and CDR2 as FQNEAQ (reference sequence). V shed 5 bases, J shed 0 bases, and the junction held 14 bases outside the gene matches. This CDR3 region has 18 residues. The CDR3 region has the DNA TGTGCCAGCAGCCGGGGTCCCGGGACAGGTCCCGCTAACTATGGCTACACCTTC. It yields the protein CASSRGPGTGPANYGYTF.

V usage is TRBV6-1 and J usage is TRBJ1-1; D uncertain. The V gene's germline CDR1 is MNHNS and CDR2 SASEGT. The V gene lost 1 base and the J gene lost 7 bases, with 10 bases spanning the gap. The CDR3 contains 13 residues. CDR3 sequence reads: CASSEEISDEAFF. CDR3 bases: TGTGCCAGCAGTGAAGAGATTTCAGATGAAGCTTTCTTT.

The V and J genes are TRBV29-1 and TRBJ2-1, with D perhaps TRBD2 (6 bases). This CDR3 contains 16 residues. Germline values: CDR1 SQVTM, CDR2 ANQGSEA. V shed 0 bases and J shed 1 base, with 13 bases lying between them. The CDR3 protein is CSVEDPTRESYNEQFF. The DNA of the CDR3 is TGCAGCGTTGAAGATCCGACTAGGGAATCCTACAATGAGCAGTTCTTC.

The chain carries TRBV4-1 and TRBJ1-3; D uncertain. The CDR3 is 17 residues long. CDR1 and CDR2 (germline): MGHRA, YSYEKL. Between the trimmed V and J ends, which lost 1 base and 3 bases, there was a span of 16 bases. DNA for the CDR3: TGCGCCAGCAGCCAAGGGTTGGAGATACCTTTTGGAAACACCATATATTTT. As protein: CASSQGLEIPFGNTIYF.